This T cell receptor (beta chain) emerged from a study of blood T cell repertoires in COVID-19. Whole-study context: Researchers got acute and convalescent COVID-19 samples from the United States, Italy and Spain. T cells, B-cell-depleted T cells, or PBMCs provided the cDNA or gDNA that served as material.

Germline-derived CDR1 and CDR2 are SGDLS and YYNGEE. The CDR3 is 13 residues long. Trimming at V came to 3 bases and at J to 5 bases, leaving 3 bases not matched to a gene. In the original analysis: From reference gene primer amplification, estimates of nucleated cell counts were derived. Some clones are missing from TCRdb's copy, which holds only in-frame ones; the method was immunoSEQ multiplex PCR. Clonal size and the V and J genes are those of that table, whereas D and trimming came from the DNA. The repertoire has 210,000 or so clones, nearly 90% of them found once; the top ten carry roughly 6.2%.

V is TRBV9 and J is TRBJ1-2, with 8 bases lining up with TRBD1. The sequence was collected from a woman aged 40-49 years who had recovered from COVID-19. The sample comprised peripheral blood. The chain's CDR3 is CASSAQGAYGYTF. As DNA, the CDR3 is TGTGCCAGCAGCGCCCAGGGGGCGTATGGCTACACCTTC.